Shown below are 9 T cell receptor beta chains from a single sample sequenced in a study of blood T cell repertoires in COVID-19. Here immunoSEQ multiplex PCR was the method, and the copy in TCRdb shows in-frame clones only, minus some. In the table there are about 54,000 clones, just over 85% of which are singletons. Material: peripheral blood. These receptor sequences come from a human donor in a cohort sampled during active COVID-19.

The rearrangement joins TRBV6-1 to TRBJ2-3, with 12 bases lining up with TRBD2. The CDR3 loop spans 18 amino acids. In germline, CDR1 is MNHNS, CDR2 SASEGT. V shed 3 bases, J shed 2 bases, and the junction held 9 bases outside the gene matches. The CDR3 DNA reads TGTGCCAGCAGTGATAATCGACTAGCGGGGGCCTTCACAGATACGCAGTATTTT. Translating gives CASSDNRLAGAFTDTQYF.

The chain recombines TRBV18 with TRBJ2-1; the match to TRBD2 covers 10 bases. Per germline, CDR1 KGHSH and CDR2 LQKENI. This CDR3 has 15 residues. The junction had 7 bases not matched to a gene; V was cut back by 3 bases and J by 8 bases. CDR3 nucleotides: TGTGCCAGCTCACCGGGACTAGCGTTAGATGATGAGCAGTTCTTC. Translating it yields CASSPGLALDDEQFF.

The gene calls are TRBV7-9 and TRBJ1-4, with TRBD1 identical over 8 bases. The length of the CDR3 is 16 residues. Germline-derived CDR1 and CDR2 are SEHNR and FQNEAQ (reference sequence). Trimming at V came to 3 bases and at J to 3 bases, leaving 6 bases not matched to a gene. CDR3 in DNA: TGTGCCAGCAGCTTCGAGCCGGGACAGGCTAATGAAAAACTGTTTTTT. It codes for CASSFEPGQANEKLFF.

This clone was observed a few times. The chain uses TRBV2 and TRBJ2-7; 10 bases are shared with TRBD1. The CDR3 consists of 14 residues. V lost 6 bases and J lost 2; bases outside the gene matches: 4. CDR1 is SNHLY, CDR2 FYNNEI, per germline. The CDR3 coding sequence is TGTGCCAGCAGGGGGACAGGGGCGCCCTACGAGCAGTACTTC. Its protein is CASRGTGAPYEQYF.

This chain joins TRBV14 and TRBJ2-5; TRBD1 aligns across 8 bases. Unmatched junction bases numbered 7, after V lost 1 base and J lost 6 bases. This CDR3 region has 15 residues. Germline assignment: CDR1 SGHDN and CDR2 FVKESK. CDR3 sequence reads: CASSQVDRGGQTQYF. CDR3 coding DNA: TGTGCCAGCAGCCAAGTCGACAGGGGAGGACAGACCCAGTACTTC.

This chain links TRBV19 with TRBJ2-7, with 11 bases identical to TRBD1. V dropped 6 bases and J dropped 4; count of bases not matched to a gene: 5. From germline, CDR1 is LNHDA and CDR2 SQIVND (reference sequence). This CDR3 is 14 amino acids long. The CDR3 nucleotides are TGTGCCAGTAGGGCGGGACAGGGGGTGTACGAGCAGTACTTC. It specifies CASRAGQGVYEQYF.

The gene calls are TRBV19 and TRBJ2-1; D may be TRBD1 (6 bases). This CDR3 comprises 15 residues. Trimming left V 5 bases short and J 4 bases short, with 15 bases between. Germline CDR1 LNHDA, CDR2 SQIVND (reference sequence). The CDR3 reads CASSATDSRYNEQFF. CDR3 bases: TGTGCCAGTAGTGCTACGGACAGTAGATACAATGAGCAGTTCTTC.

This chain uses TRBV7-8 with TRBJ1-3; a weak D match, TRBD1 (6 bases). Germline V lookup: CDR1 SGHVS, CDR2 FQNEAQ. Between the trimmed V and J ends, which lost 5 bases and 0 bases, there was a span of 14 bases. The CDR3 has 16 amino acids. The CDR3 region is CASSGRGSSSGNTIYF. For the CDR3, the DNA is TGTGCCAGCAGCGGCAGGGGTTCGAGCTCTGGAAACACCATATATTTT.

For the CDR3, the DNA is TGTGCCAGCAGACTAGGTGCTGGAGATACGCAGTATTTT. Protein sequence: CASRLGAGDTQYF. The V call is TRBV12-3 or TRBV12-4, the J call TRBJ2-3; D perhaps matches TRBD2 (5 bases). V was shortened by 6 bases and J by 5 bases, with 12 bases between the two germline ends. The CDR3 has 13 amino acids.